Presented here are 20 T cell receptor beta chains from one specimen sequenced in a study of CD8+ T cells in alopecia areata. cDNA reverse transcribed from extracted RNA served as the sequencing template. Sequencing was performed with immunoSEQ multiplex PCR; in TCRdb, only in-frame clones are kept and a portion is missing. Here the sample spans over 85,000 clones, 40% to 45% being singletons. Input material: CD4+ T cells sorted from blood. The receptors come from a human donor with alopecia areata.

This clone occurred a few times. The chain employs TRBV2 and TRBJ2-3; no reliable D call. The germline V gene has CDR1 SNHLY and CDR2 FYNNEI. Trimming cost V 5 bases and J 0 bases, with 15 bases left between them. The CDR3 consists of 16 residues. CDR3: CASSLLHFASTDTQYF. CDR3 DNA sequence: TGTGCCAGCAGTCTTTTGCACTTTGCTAGCACAGATACGCAGTATTTT.

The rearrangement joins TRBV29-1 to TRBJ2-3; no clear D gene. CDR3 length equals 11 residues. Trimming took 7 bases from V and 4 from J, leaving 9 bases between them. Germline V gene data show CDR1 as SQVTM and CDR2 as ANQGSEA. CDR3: CSADLADTQYF. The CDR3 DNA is TGCAGCGCAGACTTAGCAGATACGCAGTATTTT.

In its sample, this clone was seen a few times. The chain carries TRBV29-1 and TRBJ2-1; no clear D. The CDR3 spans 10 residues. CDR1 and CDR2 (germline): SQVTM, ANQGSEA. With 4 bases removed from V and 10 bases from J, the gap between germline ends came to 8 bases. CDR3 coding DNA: TGCAGCGTTGGCTCCTTCGAGCAGTTCTTC. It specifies CSVGSFEQFF.

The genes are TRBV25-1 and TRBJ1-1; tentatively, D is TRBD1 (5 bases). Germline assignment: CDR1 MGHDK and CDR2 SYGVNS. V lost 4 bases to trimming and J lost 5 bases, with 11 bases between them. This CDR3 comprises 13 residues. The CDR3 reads CASSGTRGTEAFF. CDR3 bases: TGTGCCAGCAGTGGGACACGGGGAACTGAAGCTTTCTTT.

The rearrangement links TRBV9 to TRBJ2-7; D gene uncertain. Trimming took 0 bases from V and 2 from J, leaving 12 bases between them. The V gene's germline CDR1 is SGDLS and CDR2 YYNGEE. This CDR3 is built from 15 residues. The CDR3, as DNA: TGTGCCAGCAGCGTAGCGGTCGGCGGAACCTACGAGCAGTACTTC. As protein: CASSVAVGGTYEQYF.

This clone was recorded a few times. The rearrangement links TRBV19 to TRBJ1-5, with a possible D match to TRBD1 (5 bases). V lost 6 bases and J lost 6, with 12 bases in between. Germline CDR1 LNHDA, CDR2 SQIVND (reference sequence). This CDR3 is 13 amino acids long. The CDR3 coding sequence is TGTGCCAGTAGCCAGGGTCTCAGTCAGCCCCAGCATTTT. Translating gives CASSQGLSQPQHF.

Here the CDR3 reads CASSLGLFARGETQYF. The CDR3 DNA reads TGTGCCAGTAGTCTAGGTCTGTTTGCTAGAGGAGAGACCCAGTACTTC. This chain joins TRBV19 and TRBJ2-5; D not certain. Germline values: CDR1 LNHDA, CDR2 SQIVND (reference sequence). This CDR3 contains 16 residues. V lost 5 bases and J lost 4, with 20 bases in between.

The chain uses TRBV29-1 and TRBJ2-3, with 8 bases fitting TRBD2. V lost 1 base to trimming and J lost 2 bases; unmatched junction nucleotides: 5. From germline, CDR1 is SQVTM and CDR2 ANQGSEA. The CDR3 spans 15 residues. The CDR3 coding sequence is TGCAGCGTTGAAGGGACTAGCCAATACACAGATACGCAGTATTTT. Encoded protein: CSVEGTSQYTDTQYF.

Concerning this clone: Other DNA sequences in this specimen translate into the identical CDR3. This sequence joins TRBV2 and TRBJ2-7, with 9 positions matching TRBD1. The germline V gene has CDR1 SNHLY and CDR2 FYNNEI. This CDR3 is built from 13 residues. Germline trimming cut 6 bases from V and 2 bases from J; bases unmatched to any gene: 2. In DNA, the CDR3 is TGTGCCAGCAGAGGGACAGGGACCTACGAGCAGTACTTC. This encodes CASRGTGTYEQYF. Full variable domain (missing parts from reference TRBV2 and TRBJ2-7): EPEVTQTPSHQVTQMGQEVILRCVPISNHLYFYWYRQILGQKVEFLVSFYNNEISEKSEIFDDQFSVERPDGSNFTLKIRSTKLEDSAMYFCASRGTGTYEQYFGPGTRLTVT.

CDR3 sequence: CAWTSWGRIEQYF. In DNA form, the CDR3 reads TGTGCCTGGACCAGTTGGGGGAGAATCGAGCAGTACTTC. The V gene is TRBV30, the J gene TRBJ2-7; D may be TRBD1 or TRBD2 (5 bases each). Germline V lookup: CDR1 GTSNPN, CDR2 SVGIG (reference sequence). The CDR3 loop spans 13 amino acids. The ends were cut back, 4 bases at V and 6 bases at J, with 16 bases in the middle. Using reference TRBV30 and TRBJ2-7 for the parts outside the CDR3, the full variable domain is SQTIHQWPATLVQPVGSPLSLECTVEGTSNPNLYWYRQAAGRGLQLLFYSVGIGQISSEVPQNLSASRPQDRQFILSSKKLLLSDSGFYLCAWTSWGRIEQYFGPGTRLTVT.

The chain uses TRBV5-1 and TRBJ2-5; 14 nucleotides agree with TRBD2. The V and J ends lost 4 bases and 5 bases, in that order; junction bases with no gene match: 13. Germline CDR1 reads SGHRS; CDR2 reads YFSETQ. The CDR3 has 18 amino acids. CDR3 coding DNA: TGCGCCAGCAGCCTGGGACTAGCGGGGGCCTCTGCGGGGGAGACCCAGTACTTC. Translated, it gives CASSLGLAGASAGETQYF. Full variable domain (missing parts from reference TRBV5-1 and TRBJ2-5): KAGVTQTPRYLIKTRGQQVTLSCSPISGHRSVSWYQQTPGQGLQFLFEYFSETQRNKGNFPGRFSGRQFSNSRSEMNVSTLELGDSALYLCASSLGLAGASAGETQYFGPGTRLLVL.

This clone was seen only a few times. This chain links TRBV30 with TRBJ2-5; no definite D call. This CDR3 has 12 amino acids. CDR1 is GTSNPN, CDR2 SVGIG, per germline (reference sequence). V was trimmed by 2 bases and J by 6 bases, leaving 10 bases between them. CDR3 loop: CAWSPEWKTQYF. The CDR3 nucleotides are TGTGCCTGGAGTCCCGAGTGGAAGACCCAGTACTTC.

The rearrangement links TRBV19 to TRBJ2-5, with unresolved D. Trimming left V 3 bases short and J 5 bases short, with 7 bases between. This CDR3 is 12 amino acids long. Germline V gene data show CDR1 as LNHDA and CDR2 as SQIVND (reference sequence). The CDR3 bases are TGTGCCAGTAGTATTCTGGGTGAGACCCAGTACTTC. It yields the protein CASSILGETQYF.

CDR3 DNA: TGCGCCAGCAGCTTGGATCTCGGACTGGGCGAAGGCTACACCTTC. Translation: CASSLDLGLGEGYTF. The rearrangement links TRBV5-1 to TRBJ1-2; no reliable D call. V was clipped by 0 bases and J by 8 bases, with 17 bases between them. The CDR3 is 15 residues long. CDR1 SGHRS and CDR2 YFSETQ come from the germline V gene.

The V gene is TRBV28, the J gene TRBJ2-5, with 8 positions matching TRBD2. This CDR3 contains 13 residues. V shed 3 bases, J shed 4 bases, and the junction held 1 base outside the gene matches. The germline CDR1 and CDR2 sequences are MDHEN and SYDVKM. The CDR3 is CASSLAGGETQYF. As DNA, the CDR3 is TGTGCCAGCAGTTTGGCGGGAGGAGAGACCCAGTACTTC.

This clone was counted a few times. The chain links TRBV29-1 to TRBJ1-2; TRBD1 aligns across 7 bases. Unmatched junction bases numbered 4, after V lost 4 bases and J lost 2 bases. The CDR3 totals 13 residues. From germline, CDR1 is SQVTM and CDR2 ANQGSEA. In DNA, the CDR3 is TGCAGCGTTGCAGGGGGATTGAACTATGGCTACACCTTC. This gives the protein CSVAGGLNYGYTF.

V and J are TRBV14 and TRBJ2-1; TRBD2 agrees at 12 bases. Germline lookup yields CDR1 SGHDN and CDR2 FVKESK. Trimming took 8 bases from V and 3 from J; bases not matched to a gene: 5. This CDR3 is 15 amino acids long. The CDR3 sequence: CASEALAGGYNEQFF. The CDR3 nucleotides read TGTGCCAGCGAAGCACTAGCGGGAGGCTACAATGAGCAGTTCTTC.

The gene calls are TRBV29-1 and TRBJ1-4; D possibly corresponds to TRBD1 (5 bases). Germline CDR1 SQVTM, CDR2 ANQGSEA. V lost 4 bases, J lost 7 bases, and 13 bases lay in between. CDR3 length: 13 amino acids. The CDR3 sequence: CSVVGELPEKLFF. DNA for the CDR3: TGCAGCGTTGTAGGGGAACTCCCTGAAAAACTGTTTTTT.

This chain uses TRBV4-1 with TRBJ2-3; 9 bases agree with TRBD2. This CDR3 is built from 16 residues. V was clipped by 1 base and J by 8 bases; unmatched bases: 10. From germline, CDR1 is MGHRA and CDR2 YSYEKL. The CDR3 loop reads CASSQARLAESGTQYF. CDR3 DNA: TGCGCCAGCAGCCAAGCCAGACTAGCGGAGTCGGGTACGCAGTATTTT.

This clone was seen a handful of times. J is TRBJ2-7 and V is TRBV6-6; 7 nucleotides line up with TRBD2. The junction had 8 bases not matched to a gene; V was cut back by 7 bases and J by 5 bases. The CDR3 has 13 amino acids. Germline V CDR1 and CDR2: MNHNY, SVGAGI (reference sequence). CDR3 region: CASISSGWNEQYF. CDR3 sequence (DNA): TGTGCCAGCATCAGTAGCGGGTGGAACGAGCAGTACTTC.